This T cell receptor beta chain came from a study of cytomegalovirus exposure and HLA in healthy donors. This clone occurred a few times. Its antigen remains unknown. The PCR employed 60 Vbeta primers together with 13 Jbeta primers. Libraries were prepared by immunoSEQ multiplex PCR; TCRdb keeps only in-frame clonotypes and omits some of them. The data contain 120,000 to 150,000 clones, 60% to 85% of them singletons. The study, taken as a whole, reports: Specificity for CMV antigens was confirmed in vitro for a few of the CMV-associated chains.

This sequence originates from a man between 18 and 35 years old in good health and CMV-seronegative. The sample consisted of PBMCs.

CDR3 residues: CASRGGQGASPLHF. CDR3 bases: TGTGCCAGCAGAGGGGGACAGGGTGCTTCACCCCTCCACTTT. V is TRBV2 and J is TRBJ1-6, with TRBD1 matching 9 bases. CDR3 length: 14 amino acids. Trimming took 6 bases from V and 9 from J; bases not matched to a gene: 6. CDR1 and CDR2 from the germline V gene are SNHLY and FYNNEI.